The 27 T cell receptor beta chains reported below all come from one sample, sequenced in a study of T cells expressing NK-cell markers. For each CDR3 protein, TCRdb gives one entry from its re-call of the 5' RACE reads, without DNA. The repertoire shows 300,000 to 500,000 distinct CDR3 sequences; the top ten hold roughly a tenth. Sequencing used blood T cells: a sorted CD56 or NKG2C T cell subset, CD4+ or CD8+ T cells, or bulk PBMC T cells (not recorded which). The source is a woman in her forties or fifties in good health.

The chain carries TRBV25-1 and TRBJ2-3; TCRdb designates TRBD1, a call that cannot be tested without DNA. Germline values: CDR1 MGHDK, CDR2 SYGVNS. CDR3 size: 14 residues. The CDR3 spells CASRTGGLPDTQYF.

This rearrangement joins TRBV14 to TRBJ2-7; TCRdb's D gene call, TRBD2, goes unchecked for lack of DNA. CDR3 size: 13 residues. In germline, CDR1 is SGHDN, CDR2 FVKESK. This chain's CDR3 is CASSHGLVYEQYF.

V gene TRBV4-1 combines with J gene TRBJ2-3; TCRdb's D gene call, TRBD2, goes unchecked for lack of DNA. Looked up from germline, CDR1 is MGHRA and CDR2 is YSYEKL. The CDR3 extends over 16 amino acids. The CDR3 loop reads CASSGGLAGPTDTQYF.

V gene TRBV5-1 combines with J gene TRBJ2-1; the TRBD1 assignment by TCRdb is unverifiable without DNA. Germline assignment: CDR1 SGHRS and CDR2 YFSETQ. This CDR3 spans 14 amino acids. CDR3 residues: CASSLRQGGNEQFF.

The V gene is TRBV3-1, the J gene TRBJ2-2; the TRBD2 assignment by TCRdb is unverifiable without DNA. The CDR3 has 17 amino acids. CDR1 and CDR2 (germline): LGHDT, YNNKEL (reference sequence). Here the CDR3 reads CASSQEKLAENTGELFF. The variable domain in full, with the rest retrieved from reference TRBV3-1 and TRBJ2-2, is DTAVSQTPKYLVTQMGNDKSIKCEQNLGHDTMYWYKQDSKKFLKIMFSYNNKELIINETVPNRFSPKSPDKAHLNLHINSLELGDSAVYFCASSQEKLAENTGELFFGEGSRLTVL.

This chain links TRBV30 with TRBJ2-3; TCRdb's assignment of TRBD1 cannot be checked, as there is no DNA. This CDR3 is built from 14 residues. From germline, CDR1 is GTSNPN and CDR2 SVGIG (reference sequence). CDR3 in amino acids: CAWSQGTLSDTQYF.

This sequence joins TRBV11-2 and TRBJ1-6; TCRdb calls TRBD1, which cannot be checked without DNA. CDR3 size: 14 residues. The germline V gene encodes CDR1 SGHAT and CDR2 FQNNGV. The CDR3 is CASSSDRTNSPLHF.

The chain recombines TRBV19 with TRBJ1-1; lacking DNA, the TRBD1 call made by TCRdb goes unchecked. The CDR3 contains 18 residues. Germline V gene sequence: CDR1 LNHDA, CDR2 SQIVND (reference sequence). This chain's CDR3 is CASSIDLGAGGRSTEAFF.

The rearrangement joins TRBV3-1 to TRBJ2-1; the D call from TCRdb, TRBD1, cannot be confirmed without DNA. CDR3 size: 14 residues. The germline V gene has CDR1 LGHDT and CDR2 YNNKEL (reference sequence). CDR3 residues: CASSQDPRTGEQFF.

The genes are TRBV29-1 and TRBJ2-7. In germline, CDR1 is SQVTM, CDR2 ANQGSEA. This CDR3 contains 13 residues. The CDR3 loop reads CSAALAATYEQYF.

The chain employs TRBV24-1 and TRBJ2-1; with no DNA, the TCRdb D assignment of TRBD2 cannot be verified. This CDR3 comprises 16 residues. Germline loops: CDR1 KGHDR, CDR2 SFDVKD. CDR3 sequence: CATSDLAGTSYNEQFF.

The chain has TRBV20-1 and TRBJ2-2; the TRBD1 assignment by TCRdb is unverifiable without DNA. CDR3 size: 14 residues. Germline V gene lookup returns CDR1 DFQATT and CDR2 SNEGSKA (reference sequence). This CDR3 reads CSAAGGADKKELFF.

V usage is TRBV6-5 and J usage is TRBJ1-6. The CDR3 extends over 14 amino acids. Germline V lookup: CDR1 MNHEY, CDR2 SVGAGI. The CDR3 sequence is CASRGALNNSPLHF.

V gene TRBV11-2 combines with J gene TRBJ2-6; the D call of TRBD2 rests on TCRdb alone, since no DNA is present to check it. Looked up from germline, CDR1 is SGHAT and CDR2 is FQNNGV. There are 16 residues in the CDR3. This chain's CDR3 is CASSLGDYPKGSVLTF.

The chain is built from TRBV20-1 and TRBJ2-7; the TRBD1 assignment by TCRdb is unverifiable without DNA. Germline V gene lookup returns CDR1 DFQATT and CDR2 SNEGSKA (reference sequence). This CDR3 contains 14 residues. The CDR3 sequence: CSASRGPEGYEQYF.

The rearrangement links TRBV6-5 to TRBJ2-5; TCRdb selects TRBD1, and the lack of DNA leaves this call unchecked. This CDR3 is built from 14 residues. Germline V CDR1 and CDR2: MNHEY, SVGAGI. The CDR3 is CASSYNGAAETQYF.

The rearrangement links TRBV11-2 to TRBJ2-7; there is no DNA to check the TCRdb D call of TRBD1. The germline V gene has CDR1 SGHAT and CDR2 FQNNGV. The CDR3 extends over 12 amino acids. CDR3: CASSTDTYEQYF.

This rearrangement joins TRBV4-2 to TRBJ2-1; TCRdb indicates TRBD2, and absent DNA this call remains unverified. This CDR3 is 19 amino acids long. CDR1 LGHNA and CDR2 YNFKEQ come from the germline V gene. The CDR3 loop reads CASSQDLGSGRISYNEQFF.

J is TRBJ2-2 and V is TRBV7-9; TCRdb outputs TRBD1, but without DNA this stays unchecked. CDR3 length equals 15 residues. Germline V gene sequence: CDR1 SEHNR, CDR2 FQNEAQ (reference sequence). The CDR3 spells CASSAISRRAGELFF. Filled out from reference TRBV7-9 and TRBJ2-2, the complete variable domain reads DTGVSQNPRHKITKRGQNVTFRCDPISEHNRLYWYRQTLGQGPEFLTYFQNEAQLEKSRLLSDRFSAERPKGSFSTLEIQRTEQGDSAMYLCASSAISRRAGELFFGEGSRLTVL.

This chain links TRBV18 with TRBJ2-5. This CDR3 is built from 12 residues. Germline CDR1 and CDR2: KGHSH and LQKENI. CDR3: CASSPEGATQYF.

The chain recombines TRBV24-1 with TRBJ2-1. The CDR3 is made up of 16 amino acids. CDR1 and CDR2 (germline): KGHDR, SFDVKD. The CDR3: CATSDLRSGPYNEQFF.

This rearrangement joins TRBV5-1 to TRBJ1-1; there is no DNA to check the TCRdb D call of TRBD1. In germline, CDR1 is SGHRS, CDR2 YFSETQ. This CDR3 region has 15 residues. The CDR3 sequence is CASSLQGTGDRRAFF.

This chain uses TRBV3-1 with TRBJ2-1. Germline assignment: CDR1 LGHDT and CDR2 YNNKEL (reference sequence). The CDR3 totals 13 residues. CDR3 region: CASSQDVGNEQFF.

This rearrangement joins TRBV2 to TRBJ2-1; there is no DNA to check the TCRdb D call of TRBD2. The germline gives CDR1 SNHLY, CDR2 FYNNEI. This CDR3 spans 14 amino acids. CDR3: CARRTSGKLNEQFF.

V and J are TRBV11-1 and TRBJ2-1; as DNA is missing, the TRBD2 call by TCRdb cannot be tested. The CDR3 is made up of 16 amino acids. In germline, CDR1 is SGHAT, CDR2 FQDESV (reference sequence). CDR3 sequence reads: CASSLVAGGLYNEQFF.

The CDR3 reads CAIMRESTYEQYF. The genes are TRBV10-3 and TRBJ2-7. The germline gives CDR1 ENHRY, CDR2 SYGVKD. The CDR3 totals 13 residues.

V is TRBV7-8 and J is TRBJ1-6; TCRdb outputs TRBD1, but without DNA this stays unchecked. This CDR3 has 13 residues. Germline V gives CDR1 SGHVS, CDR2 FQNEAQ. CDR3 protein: CASSLPSNSPLHF.